These 32 T cell receptor beta chains originate from one sample sequenced in a study of blood T cell repertoires in COVID-19. The method was immunoSEQ multiplex PCR; TCRdb's version includes in-frame clones alone and lacks a portion of them. The sample holds fewer than 250,000 clones, approximately 80% seen once. The sequenced sample consisted of peripheral blood. Receptors originate from a woman in her 50s with acute or convalescent COVID-19.

The rearrangement joins TRBV6-2 or TRBV6-3 to TRBJ2-3; D not resolved. With 0 bases removed from V and 1 base from J, the gap between germline ends came to 11 bases. The CDR3 length is 16 residues. CDR1 is MNHEY, CDR2 SVGEGT, per germline. The CDR3 nucleotides are TGTGCCAGCAGTTACTCCGGCAGGTGGCGCACAGATACGCAGTATTTT. This translates into CASSYSGRWRTDTQYF.

The rearrangement links TRBV12-3 or TRBV12-4 to TRBJ1-1, with D unclear. Trimming left V 0 bases short and J 11 bases short, with 10 bases between. This CDR3 is built from 12 residues. The CDR3 loop reads CASSLAPVEAFF. The DNA for the CDR3 is TGTGCCAGCAGTTTAGCGCCCGTGGAGGCTTTCTTT.

This clone appeared a single time. This sequence joins TRBV19 and TRBJ2-7; TRBD2 is a possible D gene (7 bases). CDR3 length equals 16 residues. Trimming removed 10 bases from V and 4 bases from J, with 26 bases in between. Germline values: CDR1 LNHDA, CDR2 SQIVND (reference sequence). The CDR3 DNA reads TGTGCCAACCCTCATCGGGGGGCGGGCACGAGATACGAGCAGTACTTC. Its translation: CANPHRGAGTRYEQYF.

The J gene is TRBJ2-4, the V gene TRBV29-1, with D uncertain. With 7 bases removed from V and 12 bases from J, the gap between germline ends came to 19 bases. Germline CDR1 reads SQVTM; CDR2 reads ANQGSEA. CDR3 length: 12 residues. The CDR3 sequence is CSAREPPLTQYF. The DNA of the CDR3 is TGCAGCGCCCGTGAGCCCCCCCTCACTCAGTACTTC.

The chain employs TRBV27 and TRBJ2-7, with 7 bases lining up with TRBD1. CDR1 and CDR2 from the germline V gene are MNHEY and SMNVEV (reference sequence). CDR3 length: 13 amino acids. The junction had 7 bases not matched to a gene; V was cut back by 5 bases and J by 6 bases. CDR3 residues: CASSRTGLREQYF. In nucleotides, the CDR3 is TGTGCCAGCAGTCGGACAGGTTTACGCGAGCAGTACTTC.

V gene TRBV5-1 combines with J gene TRBJ2-2, with 8 nucleotides matching TRBD2. Germline CDR1 reads SGHRS; CDR2 reads YFSETQ. Trimming at V came to 0 bases and at J to 1 base, leaving 5 bases not matched to a gene. This CDR3 has 17 residues. The CDR3 loop is CASSLDVAGGNTGELFF. The CDR3 region has the DNA TGCGCCAGCAGCTTGGACGTGGCGGGAGGGAACACCGGGGAGCTGTTTTTT.

The rearrangement joins TRBV10-3 to TRBJ2-4, with TRBD2 as a possible D gene (5 bases). CDR1 and CDR2 from the germline V gene are ENHRY and SYGVKD. The CDR3 is 14 residues long. The germline V and J ends were trimmed by 2 bases and 10 bases, with 15 bases remaining between them. CDR3 amino acids: CAISETPGNWIQYF. The CDR3 region has the DNA TGTGCCATCAGTGAGACCCCGGGAAATTGGATTCAGTACTTC.

The table lists this clone with a few counts. V usage is TRBV11-2 and J usage is TRBJ1-2, with D possibly TRBD1 on 6 matching bases. CDR1 SGHAT and CDR2 FQNNGV come from the germline V gene. V gave up 1 base and J gave up 12 bases, with 18 bases separating them. This CDR3 is 14 amino acids long. The CDR3 region is CASSLVTAGALDTF. The DNA of the CDR3 is TGTGCCAGCAGCTTAGTTACGGCAGGGGCATTAGACACCTTC.

The gene calls are TRBV4-2 and TRBJ2-1, with D possibly being TRBD2 (6 bases). The germline gives CDR1 LGHNA, CDR2 YNFKEQ. Trimming removed 9 bases from V and 6 bases from J, with 18 bases in between. The CDR3 totals 14 residues. For the CDR3, the DNA is TGTGCCAGTCGCCCTCAGGGAGGTAGCAATGAGCAGTTCTTC. Protein sequence: CASRPQGGSNEQFF.

The chain couples TRBV4-1 to TRBJ1-4; TRBD1 matches at 7 bases. CDR1 and CDR2 from the germline V gene are MGHRA and YSYEKL. The CDR3 extends over 14 amino acids. With V trimmed by 3 bases and J by 6 bases, 4 bases remained unmatched. The CDR3: CASSHGTVDEKLFF. CDR3 sequence (DNA): TGCGCCAGCAGCCACGGGACAGTGGATGAAAAACTGTTTTTT.

The V and J genes are TRBV10-3 and TRBJ1-1, with 7 bases matching TRBD1. The CDR3 covers 15 residues. Trimming at V came to 7 bases and at J to 4 bases, leaving 12 bases not matched to a gene. Germline V gives CDR1 ENHRY, CDR2 SYGVKD. Written as DNA, the CDR3 is TGTGCCATCACTACCGGACAGGATCGCGGCACTGAAGCTTTCTTT. Amino acid sequence: CAITTGQDRGTEAFF.

The rearrangement links TRBV28 to TRBJ2-2; D is unresolved. The CDR3 covers 13 residues. Germline CDR1 and CDR2: MDHEN and SYDVKM. Trimming took off 7 bases at V and 0 bases at J, with 6 bases between the two ends. Here the CDR3 DNA reads TGTGCCAGCAATTCAGCGAACACCGGGGAGCTGTTTTTT. The encoded protein is CASNSANTGELFF.

The chain couples TRBV6-5 to TRBJ2-3; D not resolved. Trimming removed 2 bases at V and 1 base at J, with 4 bases between. The germline V gene has CDR1 MNHEY and CDR2 SVGAGI. The CDR3 spans 13 residues. The CDR3 protein is CASSYPGTDTQYF. The CDR3 DNA is TGTGCCAGCAGTTACCCGGGCACAGATACGCAGTATTTT.

The gene calls are TRBV6-5 and TRBJ1-2; unclear D gene. Trimming took 2 bases from V and 8 from J, leaving 15 bases between them. Per germline, CDR1 MNHEY and CDR2 SVGAGI. The CDR3 is made up of 14 amino acids. The CDR3 DNA reads as TGTGCCAGCAGTTACCACGGACTTGAATCAGGCTACACCTTC. It specifies CASSYHGLESGYTF.

The CDR3 nucleotides are TGTGCCAGCAGCGGGGGACGGGGACAGAGGGGTTATAGCAATCAGCCCCAGCATTTT. This encodes CASSGGRGQRGYSNQPQHF. The chain combines TRBV7-9 with TRBJ1-5; TRBD1 aligns across 7 bases. J lost 0 bases, V lost 5 bases, and 16 bases had no gene match. Germline V lookup: CDR1 SEHNR, CDR2 FQNEAQ (reference sequence). The CDR3 has 19 amino acids.

A remark on this clone: Other DNA sequences in this sample translate to the same CDR3. V is TRBV18 and J is TRBJ2-7; D remains ambiguous. Trimming took 2 bases from V and 2 from J, leaving 4 bases between them. The CDR3 extends over 12 amino acids. CDR1 and CDR2 from the germline V gene are KGHSH and LQKENI. The CDR3 region is CASSPGAYEQYF. The CDR3 DNA reads as TGTGCCAGCTCACCAGGAGCCTACGAGCAGTACTTC.

The sample holds a few counts of this clone. The CDR3 DNA reads as TGCGCCAGCAGCTTGGCCGCTAGCGGGACCAGCTCCTACAATGAGCAGTTCTTC. Its protein product is CASSLAASGTSSYNEQFF. V is TRBV5-1 and J is TRBJ2-1, with 9 bases lining up with TRBD2. The junction had 7 bases not matched to a gene; V was cut back by 0 bases and J by 0 bases. This CDR3 region has 18 residues. Germline lookup yields CDR1 SGHRS and CDR2 YFSETQ.

The chain couples TRBV5-1 to TRBJ1-2; TRBD1 matches 7 bases. Germline trimming cut 4 bases from V and 4 bases from J; bases unmatched to any gene: 10. The CDR3 covers 15 residues. From germline, CDR1 is SGHRS and CDR2 YFSETQ. The CDR3 DNA sequence: TGCGCCAGCAGCATAACAGGGGACTTCGGCTATGGCTACACCTTC. Residues: CASSITGDFGYGYTF.

This clone has just a few counts. This chain joins TRBV19 and TRBJ1-2; 10 nucleotides agree with TRBD1. CDR3 length: 19 residues. Germline loops: CDR1 LNHDA, CDR2 SQIVND (reference sequence). V lost 7 bases, J lost 2 bases, and 19 bases stayed unmatched. The CDR3 DNA is TGTGCCAGTACCCACTCCCGGGACAGGGGCAGGGGCTACAACTATGGCTACACCTTC. This gives the protein CASTHSRDRGRGYNYGYTF.

The rearrangement links TRBV7-3 to TRBJ1-1; TRBD1 is a possible D gene (6 bases). The germline gives CDR1 SGHTA, CDR2 FQGTGA. V lost 5 bases and J lost 0, with 22 bases in between. CDR3 length: 18 amino acids. CDR3 sequence: CASSPNGSKGGMNTEAFF. The CDR3 bases are TGTGCCAGCAGCCCCAACGGAAGCAAAGGGGGAATGAACACTGAAGCTTTCTTT.

The rearrangement uses TRBV5-1 and TRBJ2-1; D might be TRBD1 (5 bases). Trimming left V 4 bases short and J 6 bases short, with 17 bases between. Germline-derived CDR1 and CDR2 are SGHRS and YFSETQ. There are 15 residues in the CDR3. CDR3 coding DNA: TGCGCCAGCAGCCCGCAATCTACAGGTACCAATGAGCAGTTCTTC. Amino acids: CASSPQSTGTNEQFF.

The chain links TRBV6-2 or TRBV6-3 to TRBJ2-7; perhaps TRBD1 as D (6 bases). This CDR3 comprises 15 residues. The germline V gene has CDR1 MNHEY and CDR2 SVGEGT. Trimming took off 5 bases at V and 0 bases at J, with 14 bases between the two ends. The CDR3 DNA reads as TGTGCCAGCAGTGACACCGGGGACAACTCCTACGAGCAGTACTTC. It specifies CASSDTGDNSYEQYF.

The CDR3 DNA reads TGTGCCACCAGTGATTTGGCAGGGTCTGGCTACACCTTC. This translates into CATSDLAGSGYTF. This rearrangement joins TRBV24-1 to TRBJ1-2, with TRBD1 as a possible D gene (5 bases). CDR1 and CDR2 from the germline V gene are KGHDR and SFDVKD. The CDR3 length is 13 residues. V lost 0 bases and J 7 bases, leaving 8 bases between the germline ends.

V gene TRBV19 combines with J gene TRBJ1-6, with D tentatively TRBD1 (6 bases). Germline V gives CDR1 LNHDA, CDR2 SQIVND (reference sequence). CDR3 size: 15 residues. Trimming removed 7 bases from V and 1 base from J, with 11 bases in between. In nucleotides, the CDR3 is TGTGCCAGTACCAGAACAGGGTCCTATAATTCACCCCTCCACTTT. It yields the protein CASTRTGSYNSPLHF.

V is TRBV5-1 and J is TRBJ2-3; weak D call: TRBD1 (6 bases). The CDR3 is 15 residues long. The V end lost 2 bases, the J end lost 4 bases, and 14 bases lay between the germline ends. Germline V gene sequence: CDR1 SGHRS, CDR2 YFSETQ. The CDR3 DNA is TGCGCCAGCAGCTTACAGGACAGCAAGTCAGATACGCAGTATTTT. It translates to CASSLQDSKSDTQYF.

The chain employs TRBV27 and TRBJ1-2; tentative D call: TRBD1 (5 bases). CDR1 and CDR2 (germline): MNHEY, SMNVEV (reference sequence). The CDR3 extends over 13 amino acids. V was trimmed by 10 bases and J by 4 bases, leaving 16 bases between them. CDR3 nucleotides: TGTGCCACCGGTTGGGCGGGGCGCTATGGCTACACCTTC. As protein: CATGWAGRYGYTF.

The CDR3 sequence is CASSTRAHNEQFF. CDR3 DNA sequence: TGTGCCAGCAGCACCCGAGCCCACAATGAGCAGTTCTTC. The genes are TRBV7-3 and TRBJ2-1; no definite D call. Trimming cost V 5 bases and J 5 bases, with 10 bases left between them. Looked up from germline, CDR1 is SGHTA and CDR2 is FQGTGA. This CDR3 is built from 13 residues.

This clone was seen once. This chain connects TRBV28 to TRBJ1-5; D is ambiguous. The V and J ends lost 4 bases and 2 bases respectively, with 12 bases between them. This CDR3 comprises 15 residues. Germline CDR1 and CDR2: MDHEN and SYDVKM. The CDR3 sequence is CASSSAGLGNQPQHF. For the CDR3, the DNA is TGTGCCAGCAGTTCCGCCGGTTTGGGCAATCAGCCCCAGCATTTT.

This chain uses TRBV4-3 with TRBJ2-1, with 7 bases lining up with TRBD2. The CDR3 totals 16 residues. With 3 bases clipped from V and 0 bases from J, the junction kept 5 bases outside the gene matches. Germline values: CDR1 LGHNA, CDR2 YSLEER. The chain's CDR3 is CASSQSGGGSYNEQFF. The DNA of the CDR3 is TGCGCCAGCAGCCAGAGCGGCGGGGGCTCCTACAATGAGCAGTTCTTC.

This chain uses TRBV27 with TRBJ2-5; 14 bases are shared with TRBD2. In germline, CDR1 is MNHEY, CDR2 SMNVEV (reference sequence). CDR3 size: 14 residues. With 8 bases clipped from V and 4 bases from J, the junction kept 3 bases outside the gene matches. The chain's CDR3 is CASRLAGGRETQYF. CDR3 DNA: TGTGCCAGCCGACTAGCGGGAGGGAGAGAGACCCAGTACTTC.

For the CDR3, the DNA is TGCAGTGCTAGTTACCCTAGCGGGGGCTCCTACAATGAGCAGTTCTTC. Translated: CSASYPSGGSYNEQFF. The V and J genes are TRBV20-1 and TRBJ2-1, with TRBD2 matching over 10 bases. The J segment lost 0 bases and the V segment lost 3 bases, leaving 5 bases of the junction unmatched. This CDR3 has 16 residues. Germline V CDR1 and CDR2: DFQATT, SNEGSKA (reference sequence).

The chain is built from TRBV30 and TRBJ2-7, with 13 bases that match TRBD2. The CDR3 loop spans 14 amino acids. CDR1 and CDR2 from the germline V gene are GTSNPN and SVGIG (reference sequence). V trimming: 2 bases; J trimming: 13 bases; junction bases outside the gene matches: 11. The CDR3 reads CAWSTGLAGAANYF. The CDR3 coding sequence is TGTGCCTGGAGTACCGGACTAGCGGGAGCGGCGAATTACTTC.